This section outlines one TCR beta chain sequence together with its context. Its antigen is as yet unknown. This entry comes from a study of cytomegalovirus exposure and HLA in healthy donors. Whole-study results and caveats: TCR beta chain V- and J-gene trimming was linked, in a later analysis, to a missense variant in DCLRE1C. A few CMV-associated chains proved CMV antigen-specific in vitro. Among TCR beta chains, those listed as cytomegalovirus-associated numbered approximately 150.

The PCR made use of 60 Vbeta and 13 Jbeta primers. Method: immunoSEQ multiplex PCR; TCRdb's copy keeps in-frame clones and lacks some. This repertoire shows about 150,000 clones, roughly 83% found once; its top ten account for approximately 8%. The TCR was taken from a man aged 25-40 years in good health and CMV-seropositive. The sequenced material came from PBMCs.

DNA of the CDR3: TGTGCCTGGATGTGGGGGCTGGGCACTGAAGCTTTCTTT. This codes for CAWMWGLGTEAFF. The chain employs TRBV30 and TRBJ1-1, with D perhaps TRBD1 (6 bases). Trimming removed 4 bases at V and 4 bases at J, with 13 bases between. From germline, CDR1 is GTSNPN and CDR2 SVGIG (reference sequence). The CDR3 has 13 amino acids.